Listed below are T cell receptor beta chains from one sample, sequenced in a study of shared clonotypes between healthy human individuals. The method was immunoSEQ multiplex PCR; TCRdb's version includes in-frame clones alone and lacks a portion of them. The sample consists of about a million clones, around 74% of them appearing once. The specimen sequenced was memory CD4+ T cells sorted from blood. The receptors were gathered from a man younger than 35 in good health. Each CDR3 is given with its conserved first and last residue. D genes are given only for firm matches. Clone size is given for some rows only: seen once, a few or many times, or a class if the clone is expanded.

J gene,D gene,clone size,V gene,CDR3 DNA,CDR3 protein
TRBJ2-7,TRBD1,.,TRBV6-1,TGTGCCAGCAGTATCGGGGACAGGGGAGGGTACGAGCAGTACTTC,CASSIGDRGGYEQYF
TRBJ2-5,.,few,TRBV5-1,TGCGCCAGCAGCTTGGGGGTTAGCGAGATACAAGAGACCCAGTACTTC,CASSLGVSEIQETQYF
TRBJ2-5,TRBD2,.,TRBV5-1,TGCGCCAGCAGACCCGACGGGGGGAAAGAAGAGACCCAGTACTTC,CASRPDGGKEETQYF
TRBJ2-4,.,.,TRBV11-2,TGTGCCAGCAGCTTAGGCGTATCCAAAAACATTCAGTACTTC,CASSLGVSKNIQYF
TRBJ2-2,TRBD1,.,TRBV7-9,TGTGCCAGCAGCCCCAGTGGACAGGGGAGCACCGGGGAGCTGTTTTTT,CASSPSGQGSTGELFF
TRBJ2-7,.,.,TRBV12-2,TGTGCAAGTCGCTTAGCTTTCACCGGGGGGTACTACGAGCAGTACTTC,CASRLAFTGGYYEQYF
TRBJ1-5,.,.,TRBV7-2,TGTGCCAGCAGCTTAGTAGACATACGGGGCAATCAGCCCCAGCATTTT,CASSLVDIRGNQPQHF
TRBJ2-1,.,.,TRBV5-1,TGCGCCAGCCGCCAGGGAGGTCCTGAGCAGTTCTTC,CASRQGGPEQFF
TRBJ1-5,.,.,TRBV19,TGTGCCAGTACCGGGGGGAATCAGCCCCAGCATTTT,CASTGGNQPQHF
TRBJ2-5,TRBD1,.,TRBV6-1,TGTGCCAGCAGTTCGGCAGGGGGTATCGAGACCCAGTACTTC,CASSSAGGIETQYF
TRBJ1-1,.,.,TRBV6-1,TGTGCCAGCAGGGAGCCGGGATTTGAAGCTTTCTTT,CASREPGFEAFF
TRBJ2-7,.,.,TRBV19,TGTGCCCCGAGGAACAGGACCGTTTACGAGCAGTACTTC,CAPRNRTVYEQYF
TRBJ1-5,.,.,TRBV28,TGTGCCAGCATAGTCGCCGGGACTCACCAGCCCCAGCATTTT,CASIVAGTHQPQHF
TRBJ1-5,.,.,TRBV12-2,TGTGCAGGTCGCTTGAAGGACCGGGCCCACAATCAGCCCCAGCATTTT,CAGRLKDRAHNQPQHF
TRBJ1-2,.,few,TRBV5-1,TGCGCCAGCAGCTTGGGGTCCCAGATAAGCTATGGCTACACCTTC,CASSLGSQISYGYTF
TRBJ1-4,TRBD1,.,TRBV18,TGTGCCAGCTCATTCAGACAGGGGGCGGATGAAAAACTGTTTTTT,CASSFRQGADEKLFF
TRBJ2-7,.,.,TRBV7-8,TGTGCCAGCAGCTCACGCCCGGGCGGGAAGGACGAGCAGTACTTC,CASSSRPGGKDEQYF
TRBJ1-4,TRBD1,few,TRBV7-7,TGTGCTAGCAGCACCGGGACAGGGAACGAAAAACTGTTTTTT,CASSTGTGNEKLFF
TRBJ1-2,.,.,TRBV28,TGTGCCAGCAAGGTCCCCCGGCAGTCCAAAACCTTC,CASKVPRQSKTF
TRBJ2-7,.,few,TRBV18,TGTGCCAGCTCACCACAGCAGGCGAGGGAGCAGTACTTC,CASSPQQAREQYF
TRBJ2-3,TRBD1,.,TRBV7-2,TGTGCCAGCAGCTTACGGGGACAGTCTAGCACAGATACGCAGTATTTT,CASSLRGQSSTDTQYF
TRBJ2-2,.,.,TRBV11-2,TGTGCCAGCAGCTTATGGGGTCCCGCCACTACCGGGGAGCTGTTTTTT,CASSLWGPATTGELFF
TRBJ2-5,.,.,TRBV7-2,TGTGCCAGCAGTCCCCCAGGGGTAGGAGAGACCCAGTACTTC,CASSPPGVGETQYF
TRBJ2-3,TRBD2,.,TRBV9,TGTGCCAGCAGCGTAGGTAGCGGGGGAGATACGCAGTATTTT,CASSVGSGGDTQYF